This TCR beta chain was recorded in a study of T cell clones after liver transplantation. Trimming left V 3 bases short and J 8 bases short, with 13 bases between. The germline CDR1 and CDR2 sequences are KGHSH and LQKENI. The CDR3 runs 14 residues. This clone was counted once. Profiled with immunoSEQ multiplex PCR; TCRdb holds only in-frame clones, not every one. The repertoire consists of tens of thousands of clones, with 80% occurring once and the leading ten covering 0.79%. The receptor was derived from a human patient who received a liver transplant. The T cells may partly be graft donor cells. The chain carries TRBV18 and TRBJ1-4, with D possibly TRBD1 on 5 matching bases. The starting material was CD4+ T cells from blood, obtained 12 months after liver transplant. The CDR3 reads CASSPSGAREKLFF. The CDR3 coding sequence is TGTGCCAGCTCACCCTCCGGGGCTCGGGAAAAACTGTTTTTT.